The T cell receptor beta chain described here comes from a study of blood T cells in healthy people across ages. Per sample, extraction of total RNA gave at least 6 micrograms in every case. This clonotype was found a few times. Its specificity is unknown. Notes on the study in general: Diversity was estimated from one million T cells, and these estimates were considered underestimates.

PCR was performed a second time for roughly 7 to 12 cycles using a sample-barcoded 5' primer and a J-beta primer mix. TCRdb recomputed calls from the 5' RACE reads with MiXCR, one row per CDR3 protein. The sample has 800,000 to 950,000 distinct CDR3 sequences; about 34% are singletons. Material: blood. This clonotype was obtained from a man between 18 and 29 years old in good health.

The CDR3 coding sequence is TGTGCCAGCAGCTTAGGTGCGGGACAGGGTAACGAGCAGTACTTC. Translating it yields CASSLGAGQGNEQYF. The chain is built from TRBV7-2 and TRBJ2-4, with 9 bases matching TRBD1. The J call may not be correct, given that the DNA end is closer to TRBJ2-7. The germline CDR1 and CDR2 sequences are SGHTA and FQGNSA. The CDR3 consists of 15 residues.